A single sample gave rise to the 24 T cell receptor beta chains below, sequenced in a study of blood T cell repertoires in COVID-19. Method: immunoSEQ multiplex PCR; TCRdb's copy keeps in-frame clones and lacks some. The table records around 300,000 clones, approximately 90% of them present only once. The specimen sequenced was PBMCs or T cells enriched from blood (not recorded which). These receptors originate from a woman in her fifties or sixties who had recovered from COVID-19.

This clone occurred once. J is TRBJ2-1 and V is TRBV27; 12 positions agree with TRBD2. CDR3 length: 17 residues. Germline CDR1 reads MNHEY; CDR2 reads SMNVEV (reference sequence). V gave up 4 bases and J gave up 6 bases; unmatched junction bases: 10. CDR3 in DNA: TGTGCCAGCAGTTCACCCCGACTAGCGGGAGATTTCAATGAGCAGTTCTTC. This translates into CASSSPRLAGDFNEQFF.

The chain carries TRBV4-1 and TRBJ2-1, with D perhaps matching TRBD1 (5 bases). Trimming left V 1 base short and J 0 bases short, with 10 bases between. Germline CDR1 reads MGHRA; CDR2 reads YSYEKL. The CDR3 consists of 16 residues. The CDR3 is CASSQGQLSSYNEQFF. DNA for the CDR3: TGCGCCAGCAGCCAAGGACAGTTGAGCTCCTACAATGAGCAGTTCTTC.

The V gene is TRBV6-2 or TRBV6-3, the J gene TRBJ1-2, with D tentatively TRBD1 (5 bases). Germline-derived CDR1 and CDR2 are MNHEY and SVGEGT. Trimming took 5 bases from V and 1 from J, leaving 8 bases between them. The CDR3 consists of 13 residues. DNA of the CDR3: TGTGCCAGCAGTCCAGGGAATAACTATGGCTACACCTTC. Protein sequence: CASSPGNNYGYTF.

The J gene is TRBJ1-2, the V gene TRBV11-2; D perhaps matches TRBD1 (6 bases). Germline CDR1 SGHAT, CDR2 FQNNGV. V was trimmed by 5 bases and J by 2 bases, leaving 12 bases between them. This CDR3 region has 14 residues. As DNA, the CDR3 is TGTGCCAGCAGCCCTGGACAGTTAAACTATGGCTACACCTTC. Translated: CASSPGQLNYGYTF.

This chain uses TRBV7-9 with TRBJ2-1; TRBD2 is a possible D gene (6 bases). CDR3 length equals 15 residues. Germline V lookup: CDR1 SEHNR, CDR2 FQNEAQ (reference sequence). Trimming pared 3 bases from V and 7 bases from J, leaving 16 bases between. CDR3 protein: CASSFMRERENEQFF. DNA of the CDR3: TGTGCCAGCAGCTTTATGCGGGAACGGGAAAATGAGCAGTTCTTC.

In this sample, this clone turned up once. As DNA, the CDR3 is TGCGCCAGCAGCCAAGGGGCCTTAGGGGGTGGAGGCTACACCTTC. Its protein product is CASSQGALGGGGYTF. V and J are TRBV4-3 and TRBJ1-2; D perhaps matches TRBD1 (6 bases). Between the trimmed V and J ends, which lost 1 base and 8 bases, there was a span of 17 bases. Germline CDR1 and CDR2: LGHNA and YSLEER. This CDR3 spans 15 amino acids.

This sequence joins TRBV18 and TRBJ1-1, with D tentatively TRBD1 (5 bases). This CDR3 comprises 15 residues. Germline assignment: CDR1 KGHSH and CDR2 LQKENI. Trimming pared 0 bases from V and 5 bases from J, leaving 13 bases between. The CDR3 is CASSPPEYRGTEAFF. DNA of the CDR3: TGTGCCAGCTCACCACCGGAATATAGGGGAACTGAAGCTTTCTTT. Filled out from reference TRBV18 and TRBJ1-1, the complete variable domain reads NAGVMQNPRHLVRRRGQEARLRCSPMKGHSHVYWYRQLPEEGLKFMVYLQKENIIDESGMPKERFSAEFPKEGPSILRIQQVVRGDSAAYFCASSPPEYRGTEAFFGQGTRLTVV.

J is TRBJ1-1 and V is TRBV5-5, with unresolved D. The CDR3 is 15 amino acids. Trimming removed 3 bases at V and 1 base at J, with 13 bases between. The germline CDR1 and CDR2 sequences are SGHKS and YYEKEE (reference sequence). This CDR3 reads CASSWEVNKNTEAFF. DNA for the CDR3: TGTGCCAGCAGCTGGGAGGTCAATAAGAACACTGAAGCTTTCTTT.

In this sample, this clone turned up a few times. The chain is built from TRBV7-2 and TRBJ1-1, with a possible D match to TRBD1 (5 bases). CDR1 SGHTA and CDR2 FQGNSA come from the germline V gene. V was trimmed by 6 bases and J by 2 bases, leaving 10 bases between them. This CDR3 region has 13 residues. The CDR3 is CASSLGRNTEAFF. The CDR3 DNA sequence: TGTGCCAGCAGTTTGGGGCGAAACACTGAAGCTTTCTTT.

The CDR3 region is CASSPVEFEGAYEQYF. The CDR3 DNA is TGTGCCAGCAGCCCCGTGGAGTTTGAGGGGGCCTACGAGCAGTACTTC. The chain recombines TRBV28 with TRBJ2-7, with a tentative D call TRBD1 (6 bases). This CDR3 has 16 residues. V gave up 6 bases and J gave up 2 bases, with 20 bases separating them. The germline CDR1 and CDR2 sequences are MDHEN and SYDVKM.

This chain uses TRBV29-1 with TRBJ2-7; 10 nucleotides align to TRBD1. CDR1 is SQVTM, CDR2 ANQGSEA, per germline. This CDR3 has 13 amino acids. V lost 6 bases, J lost 7 bases, and 9 bases stayed unmatched. The CDR3 sequence is CSVRQGAPEEQYF. The CDR3 DNA sequence: TGCAGCGTCCGACAGGGGGCGCCTGAAGAGCAGTACTTC.

The V call is TRBV30, the J call TRBJ2-7, with 9 bases fitting TRBD1. Trimming removed 4 bases from V and 4 bases from J; junction bases left unmatched: 8. In germline, CDR1 is GTSNPN, CDR2 SVGIG (reference sequence). The CDR3 extends over 14 amino acids. The CDR3 spells CAWTRTGGEYEQYF. The CDR3, as DNA: TGTGCCTGGACGAGAACAGGGGGCGAGTACGAGCAGTACTTC.

This chain links TRBV13 with TRBJ2-1; D not certain. This CDR3 is 15 amino acids long. Trimming cost V 3 bases and J 0 bases, with 9 bases left between them. Germline values: CDR1 PRHDT, CDR2 FYEKMQ (reference sequence). CDR3 amino acids: CASSLRRSSYNEQFF. CDR3 sequence (DNA): TGTGCCAGCAGCTTGAGGCGGAGCTCCTACAATGAGCAGTTCTTC.

This chain links TRBV28 with TRBJ1-5; 12 bases match TRBD1. The CDR3 consists of 17 residues. The germline gives CDR1 MDHEN, CDR2 SYDVKM. Losses at the gene ends were 3 bases for V and 6 bases for J; bases not matched to a gene: 9. In DNA form, the CDR3 reads TGTGCCAGCAGTTTGGCCGGGACAGGGGGCGCGGGTCAGCCCCAGCATTTT. Protein: CASSLAGTGGAGQPQHF.

This sequence joins TRBV6-5 and TRBJ2-7; the match to TRBD2 covers 7 bases. Trimming at V came to 0 bases and at J to 4 bases, leaving 6 bases not matched to a gene. Germline-derived CDR1 and CDR2 are MNHEY and SVGAGI. The CDR3 length is 15 residues. The CDR3: CASSYSAGVAYEQYF. The CDR3 region has the DNA TGTGCCAGCAGTTACTCGGCGGGAGTGGCTTACGAGCAGTACTTC.

Worth noting for this clone: In the same sample, other DNA sequences code for this CDR3. The CDR3 nucleotides read TGTGCCAGCAGTATAAACTATGGCTACACCTTC. Protein product: CASSINYGYTF. This rearrangement joins TRBV28 to TRBJ1-2; D not certain. V lost 5 bases and J lost 2, with 3 bases in between. Germline V gene sequence: CDR1 MDHEN, CDR2 SYDVKM. CDR3 size: 11 residues.

V and J are TRBV28 and TRBJ2-5; 7 bases agree with TRBD1. Trimming took 5 bases from V and 3 from J; bases not matched to a gene: 6. This CDR3 has 14 residues. CDR1 and CDR2 (germline): MDHEN, SYDVKM. The DNA of the CDR3 is TGTGCCAGCAGTACCCGACAGGGTGAAGAGACCCAGTACTTC. This gives the protein CASSTRQGEETQYF. Full variable domain (outside the CDR3, taken from reference TRBV28 and TRBJ2-5): DVKVTQSSRYLVKRTGEKVFLECVQDMDHENMFWYRQDPGLGLRLIYFSYDVKMKEKGDIPEGYSVSREKKERFSLILESASTNQTSMYLCASSTRQGEETQYFGPGTRLLVL.

The chain employs TRBV4-2 and TRBJ1-3, with a possible D match to TRBD1 (5 bases). The CDR3 is made up of 14 amino acids. Germline CDR1 is LGHNA and CDR2 is YNFKEQ. V was pared by 4 bases and J by 6 bases, with 13 bases between. The CDR3 reads CASSRGGSENTIYF. CDR3 DNA sequence: TGTGCCAGCAGCCGGGGGGGATCGGAAAACACCATATATTTT.

V usage is TRBV19 and J usage is TRBJ1-4; no definite D call. This CDR3 spans 16 amino acids. Germline V gives CDR1 LNHDA, CDR2 SQIVND (reference sequence). Between the trimmed V and J ends, which lost 5 bases and 0 bases, there was a span of 13 bases. CDR3 bases: TGTGCCAGTAGTCTGCTCGGCGGAGCAACTAATGAAAAACTGTTTTTT. Its translation is CASSLLGGATNEKLFF.

This chain connects TRBV30 to TRBJ2-7, with 10 bases lining up with TRBD1. J gave up 5 bases and V 8 bases, and 6 bases lay outside the gene matches. CDR3 size: 12 residues. Looked up from germline, CDR1 is GTSNPN and CDR2 is SVGIG (reference sequence). CDR3 nucleotides: TGTGCCGGGGGACAGGGGTTTCACGAGCAGTACTTC. As protein: CAGGQGFHEQYF.

The rearrangement joins TRBV11-2 to TRBJ2-2, with D maybe TRBD1 (6 bases). The V gene's germline CDR1 is SGHAT and CDR2 FQNNGV. V shed 6 bases and J shed 8 bases, with 13 bases lying between them. The CDR3 totals 13 residues. CDR3 in amino acids: CASSHRAAGELFF. Written as DNA, the CDR3 is TGTGCCAGCAGTCACAGGGCGGCGGGGGAGCTGTTTTTT.

DNA for the CDR3: TGTGCCAGCAGCGAGAGGACTAGCGGGAGTTTCGATGAGCAGTTCTTC. Translated, it gives CASSERTSGSFDEQFF. The chain has TRBV6-4 and TRBJ2-1; 13 positions match TRBD2. The CDR3 totals 16 residues. Germline CDR1 is MRHNA and CDR2 is SNTAGT. V gave up 6 bases and J gave up 8 bases; unmatched junction bases: 10.

This clone was detected only once. The chain uses TRBV7-2 and TRBJ1-2; a weak D match, TRBD1 (5 bases). The CDR3 extends over 14 amino acids. With 5 bases removed from V and 1 base from J, the gap between germline ends came to 11 bases. The V gene's germline CDR1 is SGHTA and CDR2 FQGNSA. The CDR3 loop is CASSPLGGNYGYTF. DNA of the CDR3: TGTGCCAGCAGCCCCCTGGGGGGTAACTATGGCTACACCTTC.

The rearrangement links TRBV9 to TRBJ2-1, with D tentatively TRBD2 (5 bases). The CDR3 is made up of 14 amino acids. The germline V gene encodes CDR1 SGDLS and CDR2 YYNGEE. V dropped 5 bases and J dropped 4 bases, with 13 bases sitting between them. The CDR3: CASSLSGVYNEQFF. The CDR3, as DNA: TGTGCCAGCAGTCTCAGCGGCGTTTACAATGAGCAGTTCTTC.